This T cell receptor (beta chain) came from a study of Tregs in tolerant kidney transplant recipients (dated by TCRdb to about 2019). Concerning the study at large: TCRbeta sequencing was used in the study to identify donor-specific regulatory T cells before combined kidney and bone marrow transplantation, and the identified cells were then tracked after transplant. Several methods of expanding Tregs specific for an allogeneic donor were compared by TCRbeta repertoire sequencing in a few healthy controls. What the work shows at the level of the full study, not this receptor alone: The most biologically relevant and donor-specific TCRbeta repertoire appeared to be identified by expanding Tregs with activated donor B cells. Biological reproducibility was not examined directly, but technical replication error appeared to be minimal. Because only a small number of patients were included, the study had limitations, and the results will need to be validated in larger populations as well as under other immunosuppression protocols.

CDR1 and CDR2, looked up from the germline V gene, are SGHNT and YENEEA. The CDR3 has 17 amino acids, counting the end cysteine and phenylalanine. Kept here is only the CDR3 DNA, which spans 51 bases and is read in frame from base 1. Relative to germline, V is missing 1 base and J is missing 4 bases, with 9 bases of the junction outside any gene match. A remark on this clone: What antigen it recognizes has not been identified. Per-base qualities were not stored, and no clone one base away is much larger.

Thawed PBMCs were FACS-sorted into unstimulated Tregs (CD4+CD25+CD127-), CD4+ non-Tregs (CD4+CD25-), CD4 cells and CD8 cells. Blood from healthy controls was obtained either as purchased buffy coats or from healthy volunteers. Healthy control blood was processed to PBMCs by Ficoll density gradient and cryopreserved, and patient PBMCs were collected before and after transplant. For TCRbeta CDR3 sequencing, genomic DNA from the sorted cells was extracted using the QIAGEN DNeasy Blood and Tissue Kit. High-throughput TCRbeta CDR3 sequencing was carried out commercially through immunoSEQ, with PCR amplification with bias correction and internal controls included. The source study handled its data this way. A unique productive TCRbeta sequence was defined by the CDR3 nucleotide sequence when primers matched, and otherwise by the CDR3 amino acid sequence together with the Vbeta and Jbeta genes. To correct sorting error, sequences shared between sorted populations at a frequency ratio of 2:1 or less were removed; the rest were assigned to the higher population. Donor-reactive sequences were defined as at least 5-fold expanded in CFSE-low cells versus unstimulated cells, with frequency of at least 0.01% in CFSE-low cells. Jensen-Shannon divergence, calculated on the top 100 TCRbeta sequences ranked by frequency, was used to quantify repertoire divergence. For any sample with multiple sequencing runs, sorting error was corrected in each run separately before the runs were pooled. Drawn from immuneACCESS, this table holds only the in-frame rearrangements with V and J called that TCRdb kept. Clones are partly lost; checked studies trace under half to an unresolved V gene and leave the rest unexplained. V, J and clone size are taken as reported in that table, and D and trimming were inferred from the DNA itself. A total of 90,000 or so clones appear in this sample, more than 90% of them only once. Roughly 4.3% of the sample comes from the top ten.

This sequence uses TRBV11-3 and TRBJ2-1; a stretch of 8 junction bases matches TRBD2. The sequencing sample was made of CD8+ T cells from blood. The clonotype comes from a human donor in good health. The DNA reads TGTGCCAGCAGCTTAGGGGGTCGGGAGGGCCGATACAATGAGCAGTTCTTC. This sequence encodes CASSLGGREGRYNEQFF.